The TCR beta chain described here comes from a study of T cell responses to AZD1222 COVID-19 vaccine. This clone was seen more than once but under ten times. Its antigen is still unknown. The CDR3 runs to 13 residues. Per germline, CDR1 SGHDT and CDR2 YYEEEE. Trimming cost V 5 bases and J 6 bases, with 14 bases left between them. Study findings and constraints: Clonal diversity may have been underestimated, and the donors were mostly white British, with more females than males.

Clones were read by immunoSEQ multiplex PCR, and TCRdb kept only the in-frame ones, dropping some. Among about 110,000 clones listed, approximately 89% were seen once. Pooled in the analysis were second doses at about 4 or about 12 weeks. This sample comprised peripheral blood, obtained 28 days after the second AZD1222 dose. The clonotype originates from an adult who received the AZD1222 COVID-19 vaccine. J is TRBJ1-1 and V is TRBV5-6, with a possible D match to TRBD1 (6 bases). The CDR3 loop is CASRTGLIAEAFF. CDR3 DNA sequence: TGTGCCAGCAGAACAGGGCTTATTGCTGAAGCTTTCTTT.